These 7 T cell receptor beta chains originate from one sample sequenced in a study of shared clonotypes between healthy human individuals. Sequenced by immunoSEQ multiplex PCR; TCRdb stores in-frame clones only, minus some. Of approximately 2,000,000 clones in the sample, about 90% were seen once. Sequencing used naive CD4+ T cells from PBMCs. As for subset: CD45RA+ positively selected. The origin of the receptors is a man younger than 30 in good health. Some clones in this sample may be carry-over from other donors' samples.

CDR3 nucleotide sequence: TGTGCCAGCAGTGAAGAGGTCCTGGGGAGGGGACAGTCCAAAAACATTCAGTACTTC. Protein: CASSEEVLGRGQSKNIQYF. The rearrangement uses TRBV6-1 and TRBJ2-4; D is tentatively TRBD1 or TRBD2 (7 bases each). CDR3 length: 19 residues. V shed 1 base and J shed 2 bases, with 21 bases lying between them. CDR1 MNHNS and CDR2 SASEGT come from the germline V gene.

This chain uses TRBV19 with TRBJ1-1, with D uncertain. CDR1 and CDR2 from the germline V gene are LNHDA and SQIVND (reference sequence). V was clipped by 3 bases and J by 1 base, with 15 bases between them. This CDR3 is 16 amino acids long. For the CDR3, the DNA is TGTGCCAGTAGTATTCCAAGGACTTACCCGAACACTGAAGCTTTCTTT. Translated, it gives CASSIPRTYPNTEAFF. Variable domain in full (rest from reference TRBV19 and TRBJ1-1): DGGITQSPKYLFRKEGQNVTLSCEQNLNHDAMYWYRQDPGQGLRLIYYSQIVNDFQKGDIAEGYSVSREKKESFPLTVTSAQKNPTAFYLCASSIPRTYPNTEAFFGQGTRLTVV.

The CDR3 region is CAWSLGRPDTQYF. CDR3 DNA: TGTGCCTGGAGCCTCGGACGGCCAGATACGCAGTATTTT. The genes are TRBV30 and TRBJ2-3; D remains unclear. From germline, CDR1 is GTSNPN and CDR2 SVGIG (reference sequence). The CDR3 contains 13 residues. V was cut by 3 bases and J by 4 bases, with 11 bases left in between.

V usage is TRBV29-1 and J usage is TRBJ1-3; the D is unclear. The CDR3 spans 13 residues. Trimming removed 3 bases from V and 0 bases from J, with 6 bases in between. Germline CDR1 is SQVTM and CDR2 is ANQGSEA. The CDR3 nucleotides read TGCAGCGTTGAGGGCCTCTCTGGAAACACCATATATTTT. This codes for CSVEGLSGNTIYF.

For this clone: One end of the junction does not line up with germline, which may come from a read error. V and J are TRBV20-1 and TRBJ1-1, with D maybe TRBD1 (5 bases). This CDR3 region has 11 residues. Germline V gives CDR1 DFQATT, CDR2 SNEGSKA (reference sequence). CDR3 nucleotide sequence: TGCAGTGCTCGAGAGGAAGGGGCTGCTTTCTTT. Translated, it gives CSAREEGAAFF.

The chain employs TRBV4-1 and TRBJ2-1; 7 bases align to TRBD1. Germline CDR1 MGHRA, CDR2 YSYEKL. This CDR3 comprises 16 residues. V lost 3 bases and J lost 3; bases outside the gene matches: 8. The CDR3 here is CASSHERAGGYNEQFF. CDR3 in DNA: TGCGCCAGCAGCCATGAAAGGGCAGGGGGCTACAATGAGCAGTTCTTC.

This rearrangement joins TRBV21-1 to TRBJ2-1; the table's D gene call, TRBD2, was not cross checked with the DNA. TRBV21-1 is flagged as a pseudogene. CDR3 length equals 17 residues. CDR3 loop: CASSNRDYPSSYNEQFF. The CDR3 nucleotides are TGTGCCAGCAGCAATAGGGACTACCCAAGCTCCTACAATGAGCAGTTCTTC.